This T cell receptor (beta chain) was identified in a study of blood T cell repertoires in COVID-19. V was clipped by 8 bases and J by 1 base; unmatched bases: 3. Germline V lookup: CDR1 LGHDT, CDR2 YNNKEL (reference sequence). The CDR3 sequence is 13 residues long. Methods used by the authors: Estimated nucleated cell counts came from reference gene primer amplification. TCRdb's copy holds only in-frame clones and misses some; the assay was immunoSEQ multiplex PCR. The DNA was the basis for D and trimming; V, J and clone size are from that table. The sample lists under 200,000 clones; about nine tenths were seen once.

Sequencing input: peripheral blood. This sequence was found in a man aged 60-69 years with acute or convalescent COVID-19. This chain joins TRBV3-1 (or the pseudogene TRBV3-2) and TRBJ2-5; 8 bases align to TRBD1. As DNA, the CDR3 is TGTGCCAGCGGGACAGGCACCCAAGAGACCCAGTACTTC. Protein: CASGTGTQETQYF.